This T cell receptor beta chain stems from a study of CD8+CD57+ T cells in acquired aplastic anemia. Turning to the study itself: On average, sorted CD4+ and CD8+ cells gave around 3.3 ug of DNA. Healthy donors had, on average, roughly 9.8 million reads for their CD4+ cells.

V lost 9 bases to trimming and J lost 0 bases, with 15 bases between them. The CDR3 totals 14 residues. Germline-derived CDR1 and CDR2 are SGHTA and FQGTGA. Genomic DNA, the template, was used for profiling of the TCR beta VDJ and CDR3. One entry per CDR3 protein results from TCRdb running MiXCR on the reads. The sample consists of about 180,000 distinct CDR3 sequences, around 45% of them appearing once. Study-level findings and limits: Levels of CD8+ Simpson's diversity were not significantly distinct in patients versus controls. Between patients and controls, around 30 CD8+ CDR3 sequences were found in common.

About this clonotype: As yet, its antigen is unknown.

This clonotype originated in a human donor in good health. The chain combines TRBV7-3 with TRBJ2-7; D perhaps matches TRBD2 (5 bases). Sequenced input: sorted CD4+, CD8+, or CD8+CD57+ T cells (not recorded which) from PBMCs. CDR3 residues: CASSLTGSSYEQYF. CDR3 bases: TGTGCCAGTAGTTTAACGGGGAGCTCCTACGAGCAGTACTTC.